The TCR beta chain under discussion was sequenced for a study of T-cell memory formation after mild COVID-19 (dated by TCRdb to about 2021). As for the study more broadly: TCR sequence clusters from the two donors were largely donor specific. Longitudinal TCRalpha and TCRbeta repertoire sequencing tracked T-cell clones expanding and contracting after mild COVID-19 in a couple of donors. Two young, previously healthy adult volunteers, one female and one male, were included in the cohort. On the study overall, not on this receptor specifically: Clones contracting from day 15 to 85 had balanced CD4/CD8 phenotypes, while a second wave expanding from day 15 to 37 was biased towards CD4+. The detection of some responding clones in pre-infection memory suggests that pre-existing cross-reactive memory T cells joined the SARS-CoV-2 response. The study covered only a couple of mild cases, and larger cohorts including severe cases with pre-infection samples were considered necessary. SARS-CoV-2 specificity of the second-wave clones peaking on day 37 was not confirmed. Contracting CD4+ clones appeared mostly in the CM and EM memory subsets, whereas CD8+ clones were enriched in EMRA.

The germline ends are 17 bases apart after V is trimmed by 1 base and J by 5 bases. Measured from the cysteine to the phenylalanine, the CDR3 is 16 residues long. The sequence is cut down to CDR3 DNA, 48 bases in frame from base 1. Taken from the germline V gene, the CDR1 and CDR2 loops are MGHRA and YSYEKL. Ficoll-Paque density gradient centrifugation was the method used to isolate PBMCs. About this clonotype itself: It lacks a known antigen. No per-base quality is available; no much larger clone lies one base away.

The instrument given in TCRdb is Illumina NovaSeq 6000. cDNA libraries for TCRalpha and TCRbeta were prepared by 5'RACE using constant-segment primers, with sample barcodes and unique molecular identifiers added. RNA was extracted from every sample with Trizol reagent. Libraries were amplified in two PCR steps, with a second sample barcode and Illumina TruSeq adapters added in the second step. The libraries were sequenced on an Illumina NovaSeq using 2 x 150 bp paired-end reads. The original pipeline was this. With migec v1.2.7, reads were demultiplexed and then collapsed into UMI-guided consensus sequences. Using mixcr v2.1.11, UMI consensuses were aligned to TRA and TRB V and J templates and then assembled into clonotypes. Clonotypes were classified as expanded or contracted when called significant by both edgeR and NoisET, with noise models trained on biological replicates. For edgeR calls, the cutoffs were a false discovery rate-adjusted p below 0.01 and a log2 fold-change threshold of 1. PCA with hierarchical clustering of max-normalized trajectories of the 1000 most abundant clonotypes was used as exploratory dynamics analysis. Separately sequenced CD4+ and CD8+ repertoires were used to assign the CD4 or CD8 phenotype of responding clones. TCRdb applied fastp at Q25 and MiXCR to the public reads, then kept only in-frame beta chains. Each CDR3 protein gets just one entry, which takes the most common genes and DNA from the rows behind it. For this entry, the V and J calls and clone size follow TCRdb and not the study's own pipeline. In all, the sample holds roughly 170,000 distinct CDR3 sequences, and 18% of those were seen once. The ten largest make up 3% to 4% of the sample.

The receptor's source is a man between 18 and 35 years old who had mild COVID-19 (a few samples of this study predate the infection). The sample titles of this study are shuffled in the database, so cell type and time point are left out; the donor was told from shared clones. This sequence uses TRBV4-1 and TRBJ1-1; the best D guess is TRBD1, with 6 bases matching. The sequencing input was PBMCs or a T cell subset sorted from them (not recorded which). The sequenced DNA is TGCGCCAGCAGCCAAGGCAGAGGGGGTGAGGGTACTGAAGCTTTCTTT. Translated, it reads CASSQGRGGEGTEAFF.